These 17 T cell receptor beta chains were sequenced from one sample in a study of cytomegalovirus exposure and HLA in healthy donors. PCR was performed using 60 Vbeta and 13 Jbeta primers. Clones were sequenced by immunoSEQ multiplex PCR, and TCRdb holds only the in-frame ones, with some missing. The sample shows 100,000 to 150,000 clones, approximately 87% of them seen only once. The specimen sequenced was PBMCs. All receptors derive from a man aged 18 to 29 in good health and CMV-seropositive.

CDR3: CASSLLGTGEAFF. CDR3 sequence (DNA): TGTGCCAGCAGCTTATTAGGGACAGGTGAAGCTTTCTTT. This chain joins TRBV11-1 and TRBJ1-1, with 8 positions matching TRBD1. The germline CDR1 and CDR2 sequences are SGHAT and FQDESV (reference sequence). The CDR3 loop spans 13 amino acids. The J segment lost 7 bases and the V segment lost 2 bases, leaving 3 bases of the junction unmatched.

The rearrangement links TRBV14 to TRBJ2-1; 8 bases are shared with TRBD1. The CDR3 contains 14 residues. Germline V lookup: CDR1 SGHDN, CDR2 FVKESK. Trimming at V came to 5 bases and at J to 9 bases, leaving 9 bases not matched to a gene. The CDR3 loop is CASSYIWTGFEQFF. Here the CDR3 DNA reads TGTGCCAGCAGCTACATTTGGACAGGGTTTGAGCAGTTCTTC.

This clone came up a few times. The chain has TRBV19 and TRBJ1-5; D not certain. The CDR3 runs 13 residues. Germline CDR1 reads LNHDA; CDR2 reads SQIVND (reference sequence). The V end was cut by 10 bases, the J end by 0 bases, with 10 bases between. CDR3 sequence reads: CATSTNSNQPQHF. For the CDR3, the DNA is TGTGCCACCTCTACCAATAGCAATCAGCCCCAGCATTTT. The whole variable domain, filled in from reference TRBV19 and TRBJ1-5, reads DGGITQSPKYLFRKEGQNVTLSCEQNLNHDAMYWYRQDPGQGLRLIYYSQIVNDFQKGDIAEGYSVSREKKESFPLTVTSAQKNPTAFYLCATSTNSNQPQHFGDGTRLSIL.

Only one count was recorded for this clone. This sequence joins TRBV6-5 and TRBJ1-1, with 7 bases that match TRBD1. Losses at the gene ends were 7 bases for V and 1 base for J; bases not matched to a gene: 3. Germline V gives CDR1 MNHEY, CDR2 SVGAGI. CDR3 size: 13 residues. The DNA for the CDR3 is TGTGCCAGCAATCGGGACAGGAACACTGAAGCTTTCTTT. Amino acids: CASNRDRNTEAFF.

The chain is built from TRBV5-6 and TRBJ2-7, with TRBD2 identical over 9 bases. The CDR3 sequence is 16 residues long. Germline trimming cut 4 bases from V and 6 bases from J; bases unmatched to any gene: 14. Germline CDR1 SGHDT, CDR2 YYEEEE. The CDR3 region has the DNA TGTGCCAGCAGCCAGGAGCTAGCGGGGCTTTCAGGCGAGCAGTACTTC. This sequence encodes CASSQELAGLSGEQYF.

In DNA form, the CDR3 reads TGTGCCAGCAGCCGGGACAGATATTACGAGCAGTACTTC. Translation: CASSRDRYYEQYF. This chain links TRBV5-4 with TRBJ2-7; 7 bases are shared with TRBD1. The CDR3 length is 13 residues. CDR1 and CDR2 (germline): SGHNT, YYREEE (reference sequence). V shed 4 bases and J 4 bases; nucleotides not matched to a gene: 5.

The CDR3 DNA sequence: TGTGCCAGTAGTGGGCCCACCTCCGGTCAGCCCCAGCATTTT. It is translated as CASSGPTSGQPQHF. The chain employs TRBV19 and TRBJ1-5; D remains ambiguous. The V and J ends lost 5 bases and 6 bases respectively, with 14 bases between them. Per germline, CDR1 LNHDA and CDR2 SQIVND (reference sequence). CDR3 length: 14 amino acids.

V and J are TRBV9 and TRBJ2-3, with TRBD2 identical over 7 bases. This CDR3 spans 15 amino acids. Germline V gives CDR1 SGDLS, CDR2 YYNGEE. After removal of 0 bases from V and 5 bases from J, the junction contained 6 bases not matched to a gene. CDR3 nucleotide sequence: TGTGCCAGCAGCGTAGATCCGGGGGGAATAGATACGCAGTATTTT. Its translation: CASSVDPGGIDTQYF.

This clone was seen a single time. The genes are TRBV15 and TRBJ1-5, with 8 bases aligning to TRBD1. Germline lookup yields CDR1 LNHNV and CDR2 YYDKDF (reference sequence). J lost 6 bases, V lost 0 bases, and 4 bases had no gene match. This CDR3 has 15 amino acids. CDR3 in amino acids: CATSRDRQGSQPQHF. The CDR3 DNA follows: TGTGCCACCAGCAGAGATCGACAGGGGAGTCAGCCCCAGCATTTT.

The rearrangement uses TRBV5-4 and TRBJ2-5; TRBD1 is a possible D gene (5 bases). Per the germline V gene, CDR1 is SGHNT and CDR2 is YYREEE (reference sequence). The CDR3 extends over 14 amino acids. Trimming stripped 1 base from V and 5 bases from J, with 12 bases between. The CDR3 reads CASSLSWAGETQYF. The CDR3 region has the DNA TGTGCCAGCAGCTTGAGCTGGGCAGGGGAGACCCAGTACTTC.

The chain employs TRBV2 and TRBJ1-2; possibly TRBD1 for D (6 bases). The CDR3 has 12 amino acids. The V gene lost 7 bases and the J gene lost 2 bases, with 8 bases spanning the gap. CDR1 is SNHLY, CDR2 FYNNEI, per germline. In DNA, the CDR3 is TGTGCCAGCAACAGGGAAAACTATGGCTACACCTTC. This encodes CASNRENYGYTF.

V is TRBV13 and J is TRBJ2-1, with a weak D call TRBD2 (7 bases). The CDR3 consists of 18 residues. Per germline, CDR1 PRHDT and CDR2 FYEKMQ (reference sequence). The V gene lost 1 base and the J gene lost 5 bases, with 21 bases spanning the gap. This CDR3 reads CASSLDRVLWGGHNEQFF. DNA for the CDR3: TGTGCCAGCAGCTTAGACAGGGTCCTTTGGGGGGGACACAATGAGCAGTTCTTC.

V gene TRBV19 combines with J gene TRBJ1-1, with D possibly TRBD1 on 5 matching bases. Trimming cost V 7 bases and J 5 bases, with 11 bases left between them. This CDR3 region has 12 residues. The germline CDR1 and CDR2 sequences are LNHDA and SQIVND (reference sequence). CDR3: CASMGGWTEAFF. DNA of the CDR3: TGTGCCAGTATGGGGGGGTGGACTGAAGCTTTCTTT.

The chain links TRBV29-1 to TRBJ2-2, with 10 bases lining up with TRBD1. Germline CDR1 SQVTM, CDR2 ANQGSEA. The CDR3 covers 14 residues. The V segment lost 7 bases and the J segment 6 bases; nucleotides outside the gene matches: 8. The DNA for the CDR3 is TGCAGCGCAAGACAGGGGGCGGACTCCGGGGAGCTGTTTTTT. This translates into CSARQGADSGELFF.

The chain couples TRBV5-1 to TRBJ2-1; 7 positions agree with TRBD2. Losses at the gene ends were 4 bases for V and 7 bases for J; bases not matched to a gene: 8. The CDR3 contains 14 residues. Germline CDR1 and CDR2: SGHRS and YFSETQ. For the CDR3, the DNA is TGCGCCAGCAGCCCGGACATCGGGAGGAATGAGCAGTTCTTC. This translates into CASSPDIGRNEQFF.

V is TRBV11-2 and J is TRBJ1-5, with D unclear. Trimming took 5 bases from V and 3 from J, leaving 14 bases between them. CDR1 SGHAT and CDR2 FQNNGV come from the germline V gene. The CDR3 has 15 amino acids. The CDR3 here is CASSPGWVDNQPQHF. The CDR3 nucleotides are TGTGCCAGCAGCCCCGGGTGGGTCGACAATCAGCCCCAGCATTTT.

This sequence joins TRBV7-3 and TRBJ2-5, with TRBD2 matching over 7 bases. V shed 5 bases, J shed 1 base, and the junction held 10 bases outside the gene matches. Per germline, CDR1 SGHTA and CDR2 FQGTGA. The length of the CDR3 is 16 residues. The CDR3 sequence: CASSQLRTRIQETQYF. The CDR3 DNA reads as TGTGCCAGCAGCCAACTTCGGACTAGAATCCAAGAGACCCAGTACTTC.